The T cell receptor beta chain under discussion was sequenced for a study of blood T cells in healthy people across ages. Primers used in a second PCR of roughly 6 to 12 cycles were a sample-barcoded 5' primer and a J-beta primer mix. TCRdb re-called the 5' RACE reads through MiXCR, storing one row per CDR3 protein. The data show some 760,000 distinct CDR3 sequences, 25% seen once. The CDR3 is 17 residues long. V was shortened by 5 bases and J by 3 bases, with 20 bases between the two germline ends. The germline V gene encodes CDR1 SEHNR and CDR2 FQNEAQ (reference sequence). These sequences were also reported in another study, on T cells of mothers and their children.

The clonotype originates from a boy aged 5-17 years in good health. The material sequenced was blood. The chain uses TRBV7-9 and TRBJ2-1; tentatively, D is TRBD2 (6 bases). CDR3 in DNA: TGTGCCAGCAGCCCCGCCGGACGGGCGGACTACTACAATGAGCAGTTCTTC. Protein: CASSPAGRADYYNEQFF.